This TCR beta chain was obtained from a study of OX40 agonist ivuxolimab in advanced cancers. The table came from immunoSEQ multiplex PCR; TCRdb's copy has only in-frame clones and leaves some out. The sample lists around 68,000 clones; approximately 86% were seen once. Sample: CD4+ or CD8+ T cells sorted from blood, taken in a trial of the OX40 agonist ivuxolimab. The sequence derives from an adult with an advanced solid tumor such as melanoma, head and neck, liver or kidney cancer.

Here the CDR3 DNA reads TGTGCCAGCAGTCCAGCAGGGGTGGCCGGAAACACCATATATTTT. As protein: CASSPAGVAGNTIYF. This chain joins TRBV6-6 and TRBJ1-3, with a weak D call TRBD1 (6 bases). V lost 5 bases, J lost 4 bases, and 15 bases lay in between. Germline CDR1 MNHNY, CDR2 SVGAGI (reference sequence). There are 15 residues in the CDR3.